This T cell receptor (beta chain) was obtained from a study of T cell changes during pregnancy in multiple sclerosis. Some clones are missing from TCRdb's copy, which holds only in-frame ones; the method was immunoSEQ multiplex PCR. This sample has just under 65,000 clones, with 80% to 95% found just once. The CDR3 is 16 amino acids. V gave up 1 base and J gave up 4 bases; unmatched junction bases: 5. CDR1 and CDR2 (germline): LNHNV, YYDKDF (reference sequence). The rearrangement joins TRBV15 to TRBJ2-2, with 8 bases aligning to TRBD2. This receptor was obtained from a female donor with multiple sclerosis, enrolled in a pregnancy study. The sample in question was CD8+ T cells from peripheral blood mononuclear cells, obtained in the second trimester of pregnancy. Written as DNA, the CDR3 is TGTGCCACCAGCAGAGGGGGGCTAGCGGGCACCGGGGAGCTGTTTTTT. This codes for CATSRGGLAGTGELFF.